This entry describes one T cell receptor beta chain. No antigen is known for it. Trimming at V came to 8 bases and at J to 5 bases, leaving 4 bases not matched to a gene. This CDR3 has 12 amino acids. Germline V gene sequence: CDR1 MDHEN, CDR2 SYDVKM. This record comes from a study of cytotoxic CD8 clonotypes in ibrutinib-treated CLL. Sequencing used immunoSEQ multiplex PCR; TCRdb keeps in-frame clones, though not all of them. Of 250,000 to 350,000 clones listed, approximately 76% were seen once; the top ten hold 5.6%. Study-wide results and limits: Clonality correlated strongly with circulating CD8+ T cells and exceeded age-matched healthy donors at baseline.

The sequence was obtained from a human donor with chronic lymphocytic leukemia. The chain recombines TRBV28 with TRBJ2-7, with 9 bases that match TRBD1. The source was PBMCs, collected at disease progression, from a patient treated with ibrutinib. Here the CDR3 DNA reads TGTGCCAGCGTCACAGGGGGCGACGAGCAGTACTTC. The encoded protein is CASVTGGDEQYF. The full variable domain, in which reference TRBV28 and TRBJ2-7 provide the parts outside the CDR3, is DVKVTQSSRYLVKRTGEKVFLECVQDMDHENMFWYRQDPGLGLRLIYFSYDVKMKEKGDIPEGYSVSREKKERFSLILESASTNQTSMYLCASVTGGDEQYFGPGTRLTVT.